This is a list of T cell receptor beta chains from one sample in a study of blood T cell repertoires in COVID-19. Clones were sequenced by immunoSEQ multiplex PCR, and TCRdb holds only the in-frame ones, with some missing. The table has 250,000 to 350,000 clones, more than 80% seen once. The sequenced sample was peripheral blood. The origin of the receptors is a woman aged 30 to 39 with active or convalescent COVID-19. CDR3s include the opening cysteine and the closing phenylalanine or tryptophan. The order of the fields is J gene, V gene, clone size, D gene, CDR3 DNA, CDR3 protein. A D gene is named only where the DNA matches it firmly. Size is omitted from some rows. Given values are once, few, many or a class for expanded clones.

J: TRBJ1-4
V: TRBV7-6
size: .
D: TRBD1
DNA: TGTGCCAGCAGCTTAGGACAGGGGGCTAATGAAAAACTGTTTTTT
CDR3: CASSLGQGANEKLFF

J: TRBJ1-5
V: TRBV19
size: few
D: .
DNA: TGTGCCAGTAGTATAAGGGGATCGGGTCAGCCCCAGCATTTT
CDR3: CASSIRGSGQPQHF

J: TRBJ1-4
V: TRBV7-2
size: .
D: TRBD1
DNA: TGTGCCAGCAGCTTACAGGGGGCATCGAAGGAAAAACTGTTTTTT
CDR3: CASSLQGASKEKLFF

J: TRBJ1-6
V: TRBV19
size: .
D: .
DNA: TGTGCCAGTAGCGTTCGGACAGTAACACCCCTCCACTTT
CDR3: CASSVRTVTPLHF

J: TRBJ1-5
V: TRBV19
size: .
D: TRBD1
DNA: TGTGCCAGTAGCCCGGGACAGGGGAGCTATCAGCCCCAGCATTTT
CDR3: CASSPGQGSYQPQHF

J: TRBJ2-7
V: TRBV20-1
size: .
D: .
DNA: TGCAGTGCTAGTACAGCCACCTCCTACGAGCAGTACTTC
CDR3: CSASTATSYEQYF

J: TRBJ2-1
V: TRBV7-9
size: .
D: TRBD1
DNA: TGTGCCAGCAGCTTTACAGGGGGCAATTTGGATGAGCAGTTCTTC
CDR3: CASSFTGGNLDEQFF

J: TRBJ2-7
V: TRBV27
size: .
D: .
DNA: TGTGCCAGCAGTTTAAGCAGGGGCTCCTACGAGCAGTACTTC
CDR3: CASSLSRGSYEQYF

J: TRBJ1-2
V: TRBV5-1
size: few
D: TRBD1
DNA: TGCGCCAGCAGGGAAGGGGGCAACGGTGGCTACACCTTC
CDR3: CASREGGNGGYTF

J: TRBJ1-4
V: TRBV18
size: .
D: .
DNA: TGTGCCAGCTCACCCCGAGAGGGATGGGATGAAAAACTGTTTTTT
CDR3: CASSPREGWDEKLFF

J: TRBJ2-1
V: TRBV27
size: .
D: TRBD2
DNA: TGTGCCAGCAGTCCCCTTAGCGGGGGGGTCTACAATGAGCAGTTCTTC
CDR3: CASSPLSGGVYNEQFF

J: TRBJ2-1
V: TRBV20-1
size: .
D: .
DNA: TGCAGTGCTAGAGGGGGGGGCAGGCAGTTCTTC
CDR3: CSARGGGRQFF

J: TRBJ2-5
V: TRBV28
size: .
D: TRBD2
DNA: TGTGCCAGCAGCCGCCAAATAGCGGGGGGGCAAGAGACCCAGTACTTC
CDR3: CASSRQIAGGQETQYF

J: TRBJ1-2
V: TRBV5-6
size: .
D: TRBD1
DNA: TGTGCCAGCAGCTTGGAACAGGGGCAGAACACCTTC
CDR3: CASSLEQGQNTF

J: TRBJ1-2
V: TRBV28
size: .
D: .
DNA: TGTGCCAGCAGTTCTCCGGGACTTATAAACTATGGCTACACCTTC
CDR3: CASSSPGLINYGYTF

J: TRBJ2-6
V: TRBV19
size: .
D: .
DNA: TGTGCCAGTGCCGCGGGGGCCGGGGCCAACGTCCTGACTTTC
CDR3: CASAAGAGANVLTF

J: TRBJ2-2
V: TRBV9
size: .
D: .
DNA: TGTGCCAGCAGCGTTCTTCCCACCGGGGAGCTGTTTTTT
CDR3: CASSVLPTGELFF

J: TRBJ2-5
V: TRBV4-1
size: .
D: TRBD2
DNA: TGCGCCAGCAGTGAGATGTCGGGGGGCCAAGAGACCCAGTACTTC
CDR3: CASSEMSGGQETQYF

J: TRBJ1-2
V: TRBV7-9
size: .
D: .
DNA: TGTGCCAGCAGCTCCACGACAGATAACTATGGCTACACCTTC
CDR3: CASSSTTDNYGYTF

J: TRBJ1-4
V: TRBV5-1
size: few
D: TRBD1
DNA: TGCGCCAGCACCTGGGCCCCCGGGACAGGGGAAAAACTGTTTTTT
CDR3: CASTWAPGTGEKLFF

J: TRBJ1-1
V: TRBV6-5
size: .
D: .
DNA: TGTGCCAGCAGTTACAGAGGGGAGGGAGGCACTGAAGCTTTCTTT
CDR3: CASSYRGEGGTEAFF

J: TRBJ1-1
V: TRBV21-1
size: once
D: .
DNA: TGTGCCAGCAGGGGGCTTGGGACTGAAGCTTTCTTT
CDR3: CASRGLGTEAFF

J: TRBJ1-1
V: TRBV19
size: .
D: .
DNA: TGTGCCAGTAGTATGGCCCATTCCATGAACACTGAAGCTTTCTTT
CDR3: CASSMAHSMNTEAFF

J: TRBJ2-7
V: TRBV4-1
size: .
D: TRBD2
DNA: TGCGCCAGCAGCCAATCAGGGAAAGCGGGGCTAACCTACGAGCAGTACTTC
CDR3: CASSQSGKAGLTYEQYF

J: TRBJ1-1
V: TRBV2
size: few
D: TRBD1
DNA: TGTGCCAGCAGTTGGGACAGATCTAAGAACACTGAAGCTTTCTTT
CDR3: CASSWDRSKNTEAFF

J: TRBJ2-7
V: TRBV19
size: .
D: TRBD2
DNA: TGTGCCAGTAGTGCGGGGGGGTCCTACGAGCAGTACTTC
CDR3: CASSAGGSYEQYF

J: TRBJ2-7
V: TRBV9
size: .
D: .
DNA: TGTGCCAGCAGCGTAGGGCCCCGCACCGAGCAGTACTTC
CDR3: CASSVGPRTEQYF

J: TRBJ2-6
V: TRBV6-1
size: .
D: TRBD1
DNA: TGTGCCAGCAGTGAATGGACAGGCTCTGGGGCCAACGTCCTGACTTTC
CDR3: CASSEWTGSGANVLTF

J: TRBJ1-1
V: TRBV6-5
size: many
D: .
DNA: TGTGCCAGCAGTTACGAGGGAAGCTCTGAAGCTTTCTTT
CDR3: CASSYEGSSEAFF

J: TRBJ1-2
V: TRBV6-6
size: .
D: .
DNA: TGTGCCAGCAGCCCTGGACAGTTTCTTAACTATGGCTACACCTTC
CDR3: CASSPGQFLNYGYTF

J: TRBJ2-5
V: TRBV28
size: .
D: .
DNA: TGTGCCAGCAGTTTAGAGTACGAGACCCAGTACTTC
CDR3: CASSLEYETQYF

J: TRBJ1-1
V: TRBV18
size: .
D: .
DNA: TGTGCCAGCTCACGAGATTTGGACACTGAAGCTTTCTTT
CDR3: CASSRDLDTEAFF